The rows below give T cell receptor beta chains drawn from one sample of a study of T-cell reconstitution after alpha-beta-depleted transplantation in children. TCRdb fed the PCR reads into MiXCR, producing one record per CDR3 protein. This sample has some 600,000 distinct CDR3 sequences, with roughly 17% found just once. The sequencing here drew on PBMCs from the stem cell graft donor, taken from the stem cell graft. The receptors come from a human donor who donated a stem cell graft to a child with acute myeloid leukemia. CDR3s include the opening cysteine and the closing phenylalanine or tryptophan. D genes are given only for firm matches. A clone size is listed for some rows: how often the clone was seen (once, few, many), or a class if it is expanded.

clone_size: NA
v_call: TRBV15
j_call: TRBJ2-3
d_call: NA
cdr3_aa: CATSSNMDTQYF
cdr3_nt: TGTGCCACCAGCAGCAATATGGATACGCAGTATTTT

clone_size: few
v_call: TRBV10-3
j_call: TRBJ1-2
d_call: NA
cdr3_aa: CAISESLVVDGYTF
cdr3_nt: TGTGCCATCAGTGAGAGTTTGGTAGTAGATGGCTACACCTTC

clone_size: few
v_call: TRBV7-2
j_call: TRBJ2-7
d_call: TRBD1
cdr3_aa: CASSLGTGGIYLYEQYF
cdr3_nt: TGTGCCAGCAGCTTGGGGACAGGGGGTATATACCTCTACGAGCAGTACTTC

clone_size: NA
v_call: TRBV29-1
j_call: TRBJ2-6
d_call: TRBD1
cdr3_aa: CSAIRQGSSGANVLTF
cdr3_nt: TGCAGCGCCATCAGACAGGGGAGCTCTGGGGCCAACGTCCTGACTTTC

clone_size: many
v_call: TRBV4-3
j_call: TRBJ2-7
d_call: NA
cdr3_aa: CASSQDHGGGYEQYF
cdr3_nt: TGCGCCAGCAGCCAAGATCACGGGGGCGGCTACGAGCAGTACTTC

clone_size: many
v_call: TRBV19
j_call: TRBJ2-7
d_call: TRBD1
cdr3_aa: CASSMASGGLYEQYF
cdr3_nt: TGTGCCAGTAGTATGGCTTCAGGGGGTCTTTACGAGCAGTACTTC

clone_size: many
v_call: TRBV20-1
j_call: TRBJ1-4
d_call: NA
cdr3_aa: CSARDQVRGREKLFF
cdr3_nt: TGCAGTGCTAGAGATCAAGTCAGGGGAAGGGAAAAACTGTTTTTT

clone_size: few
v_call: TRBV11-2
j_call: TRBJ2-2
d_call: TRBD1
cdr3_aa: CASSFGGFGTANTGELFF
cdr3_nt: TGTGCCAGCAGCTTTGGGGGCTTTGGGACAGCAAACACCGGGGAGCTGTTTTTT

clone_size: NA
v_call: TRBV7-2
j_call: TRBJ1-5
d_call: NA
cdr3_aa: CASSLGRLGLNQPQHF
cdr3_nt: TGTGCCAGCAGCTTAGGACGGCTGGGCCTCAATCAGCCCCAGCATTTT

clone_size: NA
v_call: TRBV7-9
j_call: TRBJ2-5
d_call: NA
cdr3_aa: CASTIAGVAGGETQYF
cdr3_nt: TGTGCCAGCACTATAGCAGGGGTAGCAGGTGGAGAGACCCAGTACTTC

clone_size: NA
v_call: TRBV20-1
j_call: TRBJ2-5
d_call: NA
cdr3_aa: CSAWAGAYQETQYF
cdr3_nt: TGCAGTGCCTGGGCCGGGGCGTACCAAGAGACCCAGTACTTC

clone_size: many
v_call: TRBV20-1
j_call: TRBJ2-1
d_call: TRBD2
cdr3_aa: CSATPRERGPYNEQFF
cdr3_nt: TGCAGTGCTACCCCAAGGGAGCGGGGACCCTACAATGAGCAGTTCTTC

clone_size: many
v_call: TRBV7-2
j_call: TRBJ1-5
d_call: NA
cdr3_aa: CASSPTGLSNQPQHF
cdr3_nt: TGTGCCAGCAGCCCAACAGGACTTAGCAATCAGCCCCAGCATTTT

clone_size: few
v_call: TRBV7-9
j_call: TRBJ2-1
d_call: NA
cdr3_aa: CASSYTTGRKVNEQFF
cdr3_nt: TGTGCCAGCAGCTATACAACAGGGCGGAAAGTGAATGAGCAGTTCTTC

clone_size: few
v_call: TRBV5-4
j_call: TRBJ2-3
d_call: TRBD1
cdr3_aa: CASSPLPTGGSTDTQYF
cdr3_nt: TGTGCCAGCAGCCCCCTTCCGACAGGGGGGAGCACAGATACGCAGTATTTT

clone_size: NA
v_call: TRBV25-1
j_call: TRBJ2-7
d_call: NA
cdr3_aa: CASSEYFLDRSYEQYF
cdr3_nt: TGTGCCAGCAGTGAATATTTTTTAGACCGCTCCTACGAGCAGTACTTC

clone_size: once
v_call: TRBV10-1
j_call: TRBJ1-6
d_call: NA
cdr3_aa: CASSVEQANSPLHF
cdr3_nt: TGCGCCAGCAGTGTTGAACAGGCGAATTCACCCCTCCACTTT

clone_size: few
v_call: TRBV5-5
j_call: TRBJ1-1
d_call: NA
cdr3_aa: CASSLIDRGAGDTEAFF
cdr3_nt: TGTGCCAGCAGCTTGATTGATCGGGGGGCTGGCGACACTGAAGCTTTCTTT

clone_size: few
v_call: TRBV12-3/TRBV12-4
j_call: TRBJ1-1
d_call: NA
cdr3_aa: CASSSGDGQAFF
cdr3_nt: TGTGCCAGCAGTTCGGGGGACGGCCAAGCTTTCTTT

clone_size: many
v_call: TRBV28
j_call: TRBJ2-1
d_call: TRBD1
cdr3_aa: CASSGIQGEGRYNEQFF
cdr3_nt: TGTGCCAGCAGTGGGATACAGGGGGAAGGAAGGTACAATGAGCAGTTCTTC

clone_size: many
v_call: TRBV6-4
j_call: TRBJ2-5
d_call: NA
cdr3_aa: CASSEEKGTTQYF
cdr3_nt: TGTGCCAGCAGCGAAGAAAAGGGAACGACCCAGTACTTC

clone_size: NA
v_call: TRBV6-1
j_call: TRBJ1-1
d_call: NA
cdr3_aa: CASSEIGGPEAFF
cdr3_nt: TGTGCCAGCAGTGAAATTGGGGGGCCTGAAGCTTTCTTT

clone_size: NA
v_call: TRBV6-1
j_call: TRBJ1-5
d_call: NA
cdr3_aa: CASRGGGSGQPQHF
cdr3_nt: TGTGCCAGCAGGGGAGGTGGGTCAGGACAGCCCCAGCATTTT

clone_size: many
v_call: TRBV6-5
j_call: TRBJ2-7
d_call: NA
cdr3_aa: CASSRQVGYEQYF
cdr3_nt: TGTGCCAGCAGTAGGCAGGTGGGCTACGAGCAGTACTTC

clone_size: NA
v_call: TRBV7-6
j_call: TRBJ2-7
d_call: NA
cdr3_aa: CAGSPGGVTYEQYF
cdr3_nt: TGTGCCGGCAGCCCCGGAGGGGTGACCTACGAGCAGTACTTC

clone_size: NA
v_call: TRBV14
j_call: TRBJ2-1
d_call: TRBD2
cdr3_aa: CASSQDISGGNNEQFF
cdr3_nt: TGTGCCAGCAGCCAAGATATTAGCGGGGGGAACAATGAGCAGTTCTTC

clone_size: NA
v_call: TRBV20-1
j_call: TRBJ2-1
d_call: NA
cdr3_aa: CSARVGKAHGQFF
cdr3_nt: TGCAGTGCTAGAGTGGGAAAGGCCCATGGGCAGTTCTTC

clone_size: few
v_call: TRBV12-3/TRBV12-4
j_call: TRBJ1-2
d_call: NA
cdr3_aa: CASSSRENHRYGYTF
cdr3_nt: TGTGCCAGCAGTTCCCGGGAAAATCACCGCTATGGCTACACCTTC

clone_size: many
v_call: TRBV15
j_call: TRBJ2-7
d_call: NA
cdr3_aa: CATSPGGESTYEQYF
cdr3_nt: TGTGCCACCAGCCCAGGTGGGGAGTCGACCTACGAGCAGTACTTC

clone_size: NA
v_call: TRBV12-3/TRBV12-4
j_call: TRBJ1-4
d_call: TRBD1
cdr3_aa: CASSLGTGPKLFF
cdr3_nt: TGTGCCAGCAGTTTAGGGACAGGGCCAAAACTGTTTTTT

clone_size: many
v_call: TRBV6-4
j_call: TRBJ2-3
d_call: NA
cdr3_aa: CASSLRVEGPGAQYF
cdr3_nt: TGTGCCAGCAGTCTCCGGGTAGAAGGGCCCGGGGCGCAGTATTTT

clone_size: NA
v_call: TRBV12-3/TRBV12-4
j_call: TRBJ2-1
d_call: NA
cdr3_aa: CASGRASSYNEQFF
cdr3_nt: TGTGCCAGCGGCAGAGCTAGCTCCTACAATGAGCAGTTCTTC

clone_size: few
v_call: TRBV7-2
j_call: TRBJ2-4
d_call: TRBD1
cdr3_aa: CASSSRTGRAKNIQYF
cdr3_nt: TGTGCCAGCAGCTCTCGGACAGGGCGCGCCAAAAACATTCAGTACTTC

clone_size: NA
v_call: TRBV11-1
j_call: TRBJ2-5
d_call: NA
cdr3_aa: CASSLRGAGEETQYF
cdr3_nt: TGTGCCAGCAGCCTACGAGGGGCAGGGGAAGAGACCCAGTACTTC

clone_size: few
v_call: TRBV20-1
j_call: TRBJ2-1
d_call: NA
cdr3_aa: CSANLGNEQFF
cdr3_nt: TGCAGTGCTAACCTGGGCAATGAGCAGTTCTTC

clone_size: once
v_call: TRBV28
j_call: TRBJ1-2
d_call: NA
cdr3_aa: CASTGLYGYTF
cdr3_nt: TGTGCCAGCACAGGGCTCTATGGCTACACCTTC

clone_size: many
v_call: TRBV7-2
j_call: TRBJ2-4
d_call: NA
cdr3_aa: CASSRSQVENIQYF
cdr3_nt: TGTGCCAGCAGCCGGAGCCAAGTGGAAAACATTCAGTACTTC

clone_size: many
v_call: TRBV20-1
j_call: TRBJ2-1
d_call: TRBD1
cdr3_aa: CSATPDRAGEQFF
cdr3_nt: TGCAGTGCTACCCCCGACAGGGCTGGTGAGCAGTTCTTC

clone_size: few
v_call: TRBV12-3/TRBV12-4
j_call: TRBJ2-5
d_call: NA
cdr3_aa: CASSLTGPRTAERGTQYF
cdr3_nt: TGTGCCAGCAGTTTGACTGGCCCTCGGACGGCGGAACGGGGGACCCAGTACTTC

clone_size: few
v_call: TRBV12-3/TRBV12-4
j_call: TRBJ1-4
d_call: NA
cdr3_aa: CASRPWGTNEKLFF
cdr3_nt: TGTGCCAGCAGGCCGTGGGGGACTAATGAAAAACTGTTTTTT

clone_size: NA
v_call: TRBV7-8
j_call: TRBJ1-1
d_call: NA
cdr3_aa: CASSLGSGWGTEAFF
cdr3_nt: TGTGCCAGCAGCTTAGGTTCAGGGTGGGGCACTGAAGCTTTCTTT

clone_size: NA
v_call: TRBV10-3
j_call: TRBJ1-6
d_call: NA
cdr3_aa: CAISEARGSYNSPLHF
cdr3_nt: TGTGCCATCAGTGAGGCCAGGGGCTCCTATAATTCACCCCTCCACTTT

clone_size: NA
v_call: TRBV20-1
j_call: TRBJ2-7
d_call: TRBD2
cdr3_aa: CSASPSGGTYEQYF
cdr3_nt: TGCAGTGCATCACCTAGCGGGGGGACCTACGAGCAGTACTTC

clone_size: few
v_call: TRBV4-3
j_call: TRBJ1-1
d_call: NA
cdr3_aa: CASSQDQPGQILMNTEAFF
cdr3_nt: TGCGCCAGCAGCCAAGATCAACCAGGACAGATTTTAATGAACACTGAAGCTTTCTTT

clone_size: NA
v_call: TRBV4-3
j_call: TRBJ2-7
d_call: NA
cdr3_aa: CASSQGDPLYEQYF
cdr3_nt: TGCGCCAGCAGCCAAGGGGACCCCCTCTACGAGCAGTACTTC

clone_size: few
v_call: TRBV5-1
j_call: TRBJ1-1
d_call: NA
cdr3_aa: CASTQAVTTNTEAFF
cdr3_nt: TGCGCCAGCACCCAGGCTGTGACAACGAACACTGAAGCTTTCTTT

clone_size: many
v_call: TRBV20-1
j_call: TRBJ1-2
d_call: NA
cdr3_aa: CSARVPPHYGYTF
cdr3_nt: TGCAGTGCTAGGGTCCCCCCGCACTATGGCTACACCTTC

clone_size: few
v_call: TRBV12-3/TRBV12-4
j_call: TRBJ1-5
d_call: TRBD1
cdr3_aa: CASTVDRASNQPQHF
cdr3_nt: TGTGCCAGCACCGTGGACAGGGCAAGCAATCAGCCCCAGCATTTT

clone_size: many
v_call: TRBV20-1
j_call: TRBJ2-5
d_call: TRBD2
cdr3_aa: CSAAQNSGGIQETQYF
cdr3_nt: TGCAGTGCTGCCCAAAATAGCGGGGGTATTCAAGAGACCCAGTACTTC

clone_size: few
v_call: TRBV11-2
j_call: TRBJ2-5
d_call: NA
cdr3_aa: CASSLEGFRQKQETQYF
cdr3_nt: TGTGCCAGCAGCTTAGAGGGTTTCCGACAGAAACAAGAGACCCAGTACTTC

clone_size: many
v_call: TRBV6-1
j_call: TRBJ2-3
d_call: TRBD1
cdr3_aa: CASRPWGQGTDTQYF
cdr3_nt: TGTGCCAGCCGCCCCTGGGGACAGGGGACAGATACGCAGTATTTT

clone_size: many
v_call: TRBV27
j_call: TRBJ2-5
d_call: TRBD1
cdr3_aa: CASSSGTGGTQYF
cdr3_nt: TGTGCCAGCAGTTCTGGGACAGGGGGGACCCAGTACTTC

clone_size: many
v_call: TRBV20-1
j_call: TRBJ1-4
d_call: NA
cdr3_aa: CSAPTGSNEKLFF
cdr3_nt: TGCAGTGCCCCGACAGGCTCCAATGAAAAACTGTTTTTT

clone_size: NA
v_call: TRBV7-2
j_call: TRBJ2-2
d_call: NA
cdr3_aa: CASSFDTGSTGELFF
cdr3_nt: TGTGCCAGCAGCTTTGATACAGGGTCAACCGGGGAGCTGTTTTTT

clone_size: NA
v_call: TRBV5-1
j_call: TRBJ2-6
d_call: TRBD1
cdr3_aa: CASSLVGGTGTNRANVLTF
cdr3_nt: TGCGCCAGCAGCCTCGTAGGGGGGACAGGTACTAATCGAGCCAACGTCCTGACTTTC